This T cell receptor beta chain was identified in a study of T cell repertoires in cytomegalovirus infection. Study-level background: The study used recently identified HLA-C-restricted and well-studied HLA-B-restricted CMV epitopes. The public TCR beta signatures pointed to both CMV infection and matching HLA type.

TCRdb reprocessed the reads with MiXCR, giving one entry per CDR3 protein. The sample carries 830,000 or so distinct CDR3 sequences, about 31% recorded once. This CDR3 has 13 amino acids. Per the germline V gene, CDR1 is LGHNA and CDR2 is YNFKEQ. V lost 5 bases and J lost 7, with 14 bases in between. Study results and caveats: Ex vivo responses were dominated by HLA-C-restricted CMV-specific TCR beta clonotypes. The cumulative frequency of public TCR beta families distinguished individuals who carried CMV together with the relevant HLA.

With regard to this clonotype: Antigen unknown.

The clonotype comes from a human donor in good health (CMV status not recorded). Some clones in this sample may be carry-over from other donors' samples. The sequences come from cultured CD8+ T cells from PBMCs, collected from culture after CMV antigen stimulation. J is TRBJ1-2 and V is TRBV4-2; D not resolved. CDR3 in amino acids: CASSSRIYGGYTF. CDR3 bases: TGTGCCAGCAGCTCGAGGATTTATGGTGGCTACACCTTC.